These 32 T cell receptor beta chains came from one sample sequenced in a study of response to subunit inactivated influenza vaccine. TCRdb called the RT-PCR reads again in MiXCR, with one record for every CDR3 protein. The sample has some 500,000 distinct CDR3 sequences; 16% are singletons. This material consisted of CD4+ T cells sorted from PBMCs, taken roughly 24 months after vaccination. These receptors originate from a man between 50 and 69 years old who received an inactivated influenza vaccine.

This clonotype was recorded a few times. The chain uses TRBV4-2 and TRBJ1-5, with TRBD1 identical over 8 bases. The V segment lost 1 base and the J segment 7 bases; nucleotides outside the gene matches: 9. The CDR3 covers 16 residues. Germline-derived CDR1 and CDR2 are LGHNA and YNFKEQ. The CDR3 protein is CASSQGSGGPEQPQHF. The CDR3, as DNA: TGTGCCAGCAGCCAAGGATCAGGGGGCCCGGAGCAGCCCCAGCATTTT.

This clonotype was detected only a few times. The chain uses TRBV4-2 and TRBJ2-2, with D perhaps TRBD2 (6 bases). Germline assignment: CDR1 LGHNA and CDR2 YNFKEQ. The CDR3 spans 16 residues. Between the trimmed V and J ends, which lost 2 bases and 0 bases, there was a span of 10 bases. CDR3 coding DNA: TGTGCCAGCAGCCAAAGGCCGGGAGCGAACACCGGGGAGCTGTTTTTT. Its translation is CASSQRPGANTGELFF.

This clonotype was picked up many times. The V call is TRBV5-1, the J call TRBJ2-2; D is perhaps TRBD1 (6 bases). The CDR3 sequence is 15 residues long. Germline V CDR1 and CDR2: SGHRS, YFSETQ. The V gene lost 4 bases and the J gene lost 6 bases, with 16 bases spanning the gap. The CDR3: CASSHTTGSPGELFF. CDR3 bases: TGCGCCAGCAGCCATACAACAGGGAGCCCCGGGGAGCTGTTTTTT.

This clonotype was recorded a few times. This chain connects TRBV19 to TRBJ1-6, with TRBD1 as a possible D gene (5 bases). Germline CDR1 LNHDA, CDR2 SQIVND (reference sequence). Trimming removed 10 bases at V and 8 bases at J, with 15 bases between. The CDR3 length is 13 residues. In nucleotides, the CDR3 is TGTGCCACCTCAGACAGCGAGGATTCACCCCTCCACTTT. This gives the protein CATSDSEDSPLHF.

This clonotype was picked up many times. The CDR3 here is CSVVPPGQSSYEQYF. CDR3 bases: TGCAGCGTTGTCCCTCCGGGACAAAGCTCCTACGAGCAGTACTTC. V gene TRBV29-1 combines with J gene TRBJ2-7, with D perhaps matching TRBD1 (6 bases). Germline-derived CDR1 and CDR2 are SQVTM and ANQGSEA. The CDR3 consists of 15 residues. V lost 4 bases, J lost 0 bases, and 16 bases lay in between.

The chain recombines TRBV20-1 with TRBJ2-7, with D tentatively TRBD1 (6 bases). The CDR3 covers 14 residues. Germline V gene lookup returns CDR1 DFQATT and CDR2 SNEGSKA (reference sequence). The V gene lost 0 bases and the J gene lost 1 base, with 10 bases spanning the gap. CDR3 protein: CSAREQGRSYEQYF. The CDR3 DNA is TGCAGTGCTAGAGAACAGGGCCGTTCCTACGAGCAGTACTTC.

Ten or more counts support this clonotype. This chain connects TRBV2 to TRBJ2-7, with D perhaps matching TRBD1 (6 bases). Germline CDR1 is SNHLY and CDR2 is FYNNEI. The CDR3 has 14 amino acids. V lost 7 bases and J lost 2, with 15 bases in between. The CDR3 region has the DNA TGTGCCAGCACCGGACGGACAGAACCCTACGAGCAGTACTTC. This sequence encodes CASTGRTEPYEQYF.

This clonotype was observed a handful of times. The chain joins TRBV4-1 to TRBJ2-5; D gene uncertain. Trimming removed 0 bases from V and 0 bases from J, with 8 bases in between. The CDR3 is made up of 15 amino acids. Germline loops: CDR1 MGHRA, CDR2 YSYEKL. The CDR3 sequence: CASSQDGMYQETQYF. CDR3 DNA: TGCGCCAGCAGCCAAGATGGGATGTACCAAGAGACCCAGTACTTC.

CDR3 region: CASSLTSASTDTQYF. CDR3 DNA sequence: TGTGCCAGCAGTTTGACTAGCGCTAGCACAGATACGCAGTATTTT. V is TRBV28 and J is TRBJ2-3; TRBD2 matches 8 bases. Trimming cost V 3 bases and J 0 bases; bases outside gene matches: 2. The length of the CDR3 is 15 residues. The germline V gene has CDR1 MDHEN and CDR2 SYDVKM.

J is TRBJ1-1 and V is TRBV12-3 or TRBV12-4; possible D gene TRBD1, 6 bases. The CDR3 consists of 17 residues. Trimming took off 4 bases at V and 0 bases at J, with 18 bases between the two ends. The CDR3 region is CASSSSGTTRMNTEAFF. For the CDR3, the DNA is TGTGCCAGCAGTTCCTCCGGGACAACCCGCATGAACACTGAAGCTTTCTTT.

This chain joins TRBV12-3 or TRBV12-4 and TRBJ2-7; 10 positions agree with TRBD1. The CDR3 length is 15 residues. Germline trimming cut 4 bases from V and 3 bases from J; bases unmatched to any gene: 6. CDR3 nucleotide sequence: TGTGCCAGCAGTTCATCCGGGACAGGGGTCTACGAGCAGTACTTC. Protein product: CASSSSGTGVYEQYF.

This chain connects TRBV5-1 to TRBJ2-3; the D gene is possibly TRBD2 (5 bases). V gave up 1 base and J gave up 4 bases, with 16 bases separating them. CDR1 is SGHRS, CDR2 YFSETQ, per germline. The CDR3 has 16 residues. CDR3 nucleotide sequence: TGCGCCAGCAGCTTGTCTAGCTCCCCGGGCGCAGATACGCAGTATTTT. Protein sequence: CASSLSSSPGADTQYF.

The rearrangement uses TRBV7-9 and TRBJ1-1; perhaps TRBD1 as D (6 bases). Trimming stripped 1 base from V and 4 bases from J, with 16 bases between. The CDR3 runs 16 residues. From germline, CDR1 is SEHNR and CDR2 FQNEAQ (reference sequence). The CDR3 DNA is TGTGCCAGCAGCTTAGAAGGTCCGGGGGCAGGCACTGAAGCTTTCTTT. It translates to CASSLEGPGAGTEAFF.

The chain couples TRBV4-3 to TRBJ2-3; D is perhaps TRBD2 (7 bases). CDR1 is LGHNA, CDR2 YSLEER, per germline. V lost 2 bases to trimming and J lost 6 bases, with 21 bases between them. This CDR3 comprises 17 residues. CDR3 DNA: TGCGCCAGCAGCCAATCGGGGGGCCGCCCACCATCGGATACGCAGTATTTT. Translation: CASSQSGGRPPSDTQYF.

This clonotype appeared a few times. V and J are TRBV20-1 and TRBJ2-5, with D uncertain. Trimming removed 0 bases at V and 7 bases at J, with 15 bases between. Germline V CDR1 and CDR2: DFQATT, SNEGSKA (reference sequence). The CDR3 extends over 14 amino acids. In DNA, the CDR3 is TGCAGTGCTAGAGATCGGACCATCCGTGGGACCCAGTACTTC. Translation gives CSARDRTIRGTQYF.

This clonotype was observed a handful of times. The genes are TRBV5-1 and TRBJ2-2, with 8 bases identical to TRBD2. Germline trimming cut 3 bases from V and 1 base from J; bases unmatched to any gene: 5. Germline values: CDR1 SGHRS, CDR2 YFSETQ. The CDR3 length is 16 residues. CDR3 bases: TGCGCCAGCAGCTCTCAAGCGGGGGTGAACACCGGGGAGCTGTTTTTT. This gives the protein CASSSQAGVNTGELFF.

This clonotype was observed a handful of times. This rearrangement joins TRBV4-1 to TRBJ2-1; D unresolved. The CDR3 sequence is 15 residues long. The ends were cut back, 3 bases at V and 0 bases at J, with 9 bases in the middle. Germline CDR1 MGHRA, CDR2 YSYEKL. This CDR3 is CASSQGTYSYNEQFF. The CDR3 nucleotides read TGCGCCAGCAGCCAGGGTACTTACTCCTACAATGAGCAGTTCTTC.

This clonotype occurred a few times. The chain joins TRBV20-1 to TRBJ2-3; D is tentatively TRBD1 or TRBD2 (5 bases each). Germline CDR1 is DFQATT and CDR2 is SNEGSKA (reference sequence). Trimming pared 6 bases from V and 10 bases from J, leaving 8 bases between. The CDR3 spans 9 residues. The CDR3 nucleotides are TGCAGTGCACTGGGGGCGCAGTATTTT. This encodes CSALGAQYF.

The CDR3 loop is CASSPLEAAFF. DNA of the CDR3: TGTGCCAGCAGCCCCCTTGAGGCAGCTTTCTTT. The rearrangement links TRBV7-9 to TRBJ1-1; no definite D call. Germline V gene sequence: CDR1 SEHNR, CDR2 FQNEAQ (reference sequence). This CDR3 has 11 amino acids. Trimming left V 5 bases short and J 10 bases short, with 11 bases between.

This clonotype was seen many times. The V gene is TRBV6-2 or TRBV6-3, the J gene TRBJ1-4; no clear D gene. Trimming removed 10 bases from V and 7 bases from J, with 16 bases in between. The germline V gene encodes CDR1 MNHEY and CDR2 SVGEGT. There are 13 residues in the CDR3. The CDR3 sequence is CATSGFAPEKLFF. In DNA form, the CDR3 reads TGTGCCACCAGCGGATTCGCCCCTGAAAAACTGTTTTTT.

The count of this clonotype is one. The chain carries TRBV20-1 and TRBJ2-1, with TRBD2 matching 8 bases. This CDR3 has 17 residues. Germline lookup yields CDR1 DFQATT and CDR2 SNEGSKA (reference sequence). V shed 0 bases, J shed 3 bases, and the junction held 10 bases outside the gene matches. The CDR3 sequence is CSARDLRRGVNYNEQFF. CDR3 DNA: TGCAGTGCTAGAGATCTTCGGCGGGGGGTAAACTACAATGAGCAGTTCTTC.

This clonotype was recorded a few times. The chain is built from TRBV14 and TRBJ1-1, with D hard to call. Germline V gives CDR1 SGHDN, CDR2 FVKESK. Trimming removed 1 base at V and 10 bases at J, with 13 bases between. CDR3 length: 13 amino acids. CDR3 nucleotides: TGTGCCAGCAGCCAAGGAGCCAGGAGTGGAGCTTTCTTT. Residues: CASSQGARSGAFF. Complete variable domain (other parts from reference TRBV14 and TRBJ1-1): EAGVTQFPSHSVIEKGQTVTLRCDPISGHDNLYWYRRVMGKEIKFLLHFVKESKQDESGMPNNRFLAERTGGTYSTLKVQPAELEDSGVYFCASSQGARSGAFFGQGTRLTVV.

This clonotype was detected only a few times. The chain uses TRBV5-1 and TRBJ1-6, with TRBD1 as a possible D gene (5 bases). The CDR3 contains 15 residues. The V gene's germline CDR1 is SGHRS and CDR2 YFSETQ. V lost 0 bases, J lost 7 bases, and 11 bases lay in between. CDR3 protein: CASSLGGGANSPLHF. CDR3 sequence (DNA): TGCGCCAGCAGCTTGGGGGGAGGGGCGAATTCACCCCTCCACTTT.

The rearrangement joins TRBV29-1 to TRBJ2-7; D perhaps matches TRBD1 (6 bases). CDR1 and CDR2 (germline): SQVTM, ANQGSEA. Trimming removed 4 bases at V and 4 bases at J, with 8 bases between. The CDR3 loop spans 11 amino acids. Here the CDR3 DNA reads TGCAGCGTTGGGGACAAGTACGAGCAGTACTTC. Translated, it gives CSVGDKYEQYF.

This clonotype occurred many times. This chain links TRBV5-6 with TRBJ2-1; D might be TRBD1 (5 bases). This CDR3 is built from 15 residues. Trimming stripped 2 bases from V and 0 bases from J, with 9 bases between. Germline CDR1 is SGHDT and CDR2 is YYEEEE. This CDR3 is CASSFRGSSYNEQFF. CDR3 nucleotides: TGTGCCAGCAGCTTTAGGGGCAGCTCCTACAATGAGCAGTTCTTC.

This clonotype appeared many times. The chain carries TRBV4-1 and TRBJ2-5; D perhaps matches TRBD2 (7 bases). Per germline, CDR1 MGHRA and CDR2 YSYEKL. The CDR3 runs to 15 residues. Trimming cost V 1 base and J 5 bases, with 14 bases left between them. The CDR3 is CASSQVGGAFETQYF. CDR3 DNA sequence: TGCGCCAGCAGCCAAGTTGGGGGGGCGTTTGAGACCCAGTACTTC.

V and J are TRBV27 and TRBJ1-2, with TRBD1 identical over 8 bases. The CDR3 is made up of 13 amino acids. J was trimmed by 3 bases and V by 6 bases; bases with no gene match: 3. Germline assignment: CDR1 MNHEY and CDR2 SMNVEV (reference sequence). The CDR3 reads CASSGTGDYGYTF. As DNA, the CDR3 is TGTGCCAGCAGCGGGACAGGAGACTATGGCTACACCTTC.

The DNA of the CDR3 is TGTGCCAGCAGCTCAATCCGACAGGGGACCGGGGAGCTGTTTTTT. Its translation: CASSSIRQGTGELFF. The genes are TRBV6-1 and TRBJ2-2; 8 bases align to TRBD1. J gave up 5 bases and V 6 bases, and 8 bases lay outside the gene matches. Germline V lookup: CDR1 MNHNS, CDR2 SASEGT. The CDR3 has 15 residues.

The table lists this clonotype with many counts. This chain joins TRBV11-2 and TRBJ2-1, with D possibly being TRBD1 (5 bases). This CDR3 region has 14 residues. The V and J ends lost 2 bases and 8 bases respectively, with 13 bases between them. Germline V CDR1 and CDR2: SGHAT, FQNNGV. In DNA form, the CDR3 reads TGTGCCAGCAGCTTAACTAATCAGGGCCATGAGCAGTTCTTC. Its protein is CASSLTNQGHEQFF. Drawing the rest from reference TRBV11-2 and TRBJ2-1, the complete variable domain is EAGVAQSPRYKIIEKRQSVAFWCNPISGHATLYWYQQILGQGPKLLIQFQNNGVVDDSQLPKDRFSAERLKGVDSTLKIQPAKLEDSAVYLCASSLTNQGHEQFFGPGTRLTVL.

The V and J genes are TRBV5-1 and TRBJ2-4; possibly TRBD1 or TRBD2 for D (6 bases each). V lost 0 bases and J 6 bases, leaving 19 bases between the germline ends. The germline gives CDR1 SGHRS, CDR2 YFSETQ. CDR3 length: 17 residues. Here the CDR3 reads CASSLALGGAGPNIQYF. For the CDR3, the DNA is TGCGCCAGCAGCTTGGCCTTGGGGGGCGCGGGCCCAAACATTCAGTACTTC. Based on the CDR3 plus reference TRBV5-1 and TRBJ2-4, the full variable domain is KAGVTQTPRYLIKTRGQQVTLSCSPISGHRSVSWYQQTPGQGLQFLFEYFSETQRNKGNFPGRFSGRQFSNSRSEMNVSTLELGDSALYLCASSLALGGAGPNIQYFGAGTRLSVL.

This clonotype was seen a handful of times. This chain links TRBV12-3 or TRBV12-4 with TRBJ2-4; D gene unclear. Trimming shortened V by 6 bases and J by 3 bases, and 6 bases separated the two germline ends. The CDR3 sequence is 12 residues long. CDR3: CASRGFKNIQYF. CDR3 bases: TGTGCCAGCAGGGGATTCAAAAACATTCAGTACTTC.

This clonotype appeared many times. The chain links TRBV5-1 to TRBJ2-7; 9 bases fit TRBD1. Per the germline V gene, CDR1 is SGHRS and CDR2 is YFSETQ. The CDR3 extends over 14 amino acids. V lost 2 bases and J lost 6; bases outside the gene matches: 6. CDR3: CASSLQGAKSEQYF. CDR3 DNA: TGCGCCAGCAGCTTACAGGGGGCTAAGAGCGAGCAGTACTTC.